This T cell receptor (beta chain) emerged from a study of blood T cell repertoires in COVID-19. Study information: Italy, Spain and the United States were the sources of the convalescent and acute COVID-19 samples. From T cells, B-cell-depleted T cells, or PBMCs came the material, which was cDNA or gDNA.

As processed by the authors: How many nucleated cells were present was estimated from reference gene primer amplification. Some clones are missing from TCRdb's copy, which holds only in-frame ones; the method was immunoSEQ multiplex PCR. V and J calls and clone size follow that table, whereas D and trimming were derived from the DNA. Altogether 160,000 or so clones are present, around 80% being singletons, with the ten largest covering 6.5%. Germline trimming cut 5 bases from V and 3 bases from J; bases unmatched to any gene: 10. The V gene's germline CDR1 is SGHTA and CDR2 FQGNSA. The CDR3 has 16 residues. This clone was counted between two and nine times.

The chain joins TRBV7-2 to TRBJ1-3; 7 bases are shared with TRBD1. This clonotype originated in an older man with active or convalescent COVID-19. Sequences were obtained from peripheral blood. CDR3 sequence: CASSLKQGSFGNTIYF. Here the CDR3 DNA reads TGTGCCAGCAGCCTAAAACAGGGGTCTTTTGGAAACACCATATATTTT.